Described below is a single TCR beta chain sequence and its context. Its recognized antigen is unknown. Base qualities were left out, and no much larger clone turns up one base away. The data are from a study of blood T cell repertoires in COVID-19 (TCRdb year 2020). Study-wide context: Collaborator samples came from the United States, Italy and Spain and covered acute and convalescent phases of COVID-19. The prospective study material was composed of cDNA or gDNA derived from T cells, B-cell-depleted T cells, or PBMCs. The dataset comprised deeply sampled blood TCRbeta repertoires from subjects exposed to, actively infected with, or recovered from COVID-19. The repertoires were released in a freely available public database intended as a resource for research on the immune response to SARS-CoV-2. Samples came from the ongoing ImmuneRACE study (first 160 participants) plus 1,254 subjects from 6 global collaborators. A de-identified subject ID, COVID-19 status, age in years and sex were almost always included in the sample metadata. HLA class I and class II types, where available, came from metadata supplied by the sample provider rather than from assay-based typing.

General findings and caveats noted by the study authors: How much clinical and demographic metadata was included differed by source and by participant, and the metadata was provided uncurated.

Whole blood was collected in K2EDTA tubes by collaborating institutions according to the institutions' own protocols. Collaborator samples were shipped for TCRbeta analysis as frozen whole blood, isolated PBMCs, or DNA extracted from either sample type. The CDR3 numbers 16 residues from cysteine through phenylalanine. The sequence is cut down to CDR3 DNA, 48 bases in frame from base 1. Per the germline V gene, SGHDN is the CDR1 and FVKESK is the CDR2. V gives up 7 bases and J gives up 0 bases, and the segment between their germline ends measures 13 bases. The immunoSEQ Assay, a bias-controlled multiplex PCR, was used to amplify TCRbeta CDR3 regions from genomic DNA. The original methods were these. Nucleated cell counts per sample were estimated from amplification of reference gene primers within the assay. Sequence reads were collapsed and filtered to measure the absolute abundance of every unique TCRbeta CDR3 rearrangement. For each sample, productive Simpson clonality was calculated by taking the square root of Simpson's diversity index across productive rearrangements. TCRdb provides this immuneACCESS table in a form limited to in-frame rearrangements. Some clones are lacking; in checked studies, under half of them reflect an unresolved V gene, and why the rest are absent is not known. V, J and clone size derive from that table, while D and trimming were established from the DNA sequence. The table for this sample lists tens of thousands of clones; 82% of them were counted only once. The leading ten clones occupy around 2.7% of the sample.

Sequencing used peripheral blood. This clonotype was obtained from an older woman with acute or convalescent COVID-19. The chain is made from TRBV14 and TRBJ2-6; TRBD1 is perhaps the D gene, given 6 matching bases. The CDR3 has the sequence CASTGQRVSGANVLTF. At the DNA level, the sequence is TGTGCCAGCACCGGACAGCGCGTCTCTGGGGCCAACGTCCTGACTTTC.